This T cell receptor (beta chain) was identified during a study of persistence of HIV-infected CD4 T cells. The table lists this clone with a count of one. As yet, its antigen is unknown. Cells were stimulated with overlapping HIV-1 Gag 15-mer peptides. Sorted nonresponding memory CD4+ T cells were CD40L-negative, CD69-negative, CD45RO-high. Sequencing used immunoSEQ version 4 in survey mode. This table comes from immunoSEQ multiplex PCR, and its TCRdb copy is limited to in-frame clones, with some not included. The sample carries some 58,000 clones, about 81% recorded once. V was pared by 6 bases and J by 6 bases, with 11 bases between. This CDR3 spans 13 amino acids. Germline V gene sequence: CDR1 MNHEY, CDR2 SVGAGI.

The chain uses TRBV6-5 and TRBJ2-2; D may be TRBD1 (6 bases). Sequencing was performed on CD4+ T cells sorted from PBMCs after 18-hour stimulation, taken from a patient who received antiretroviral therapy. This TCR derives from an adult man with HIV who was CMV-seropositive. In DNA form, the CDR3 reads TGTGCCAGCAGGATCGGGACATCCGGGGAGCTGTTTTTT. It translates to CASRIGTSGELFF.